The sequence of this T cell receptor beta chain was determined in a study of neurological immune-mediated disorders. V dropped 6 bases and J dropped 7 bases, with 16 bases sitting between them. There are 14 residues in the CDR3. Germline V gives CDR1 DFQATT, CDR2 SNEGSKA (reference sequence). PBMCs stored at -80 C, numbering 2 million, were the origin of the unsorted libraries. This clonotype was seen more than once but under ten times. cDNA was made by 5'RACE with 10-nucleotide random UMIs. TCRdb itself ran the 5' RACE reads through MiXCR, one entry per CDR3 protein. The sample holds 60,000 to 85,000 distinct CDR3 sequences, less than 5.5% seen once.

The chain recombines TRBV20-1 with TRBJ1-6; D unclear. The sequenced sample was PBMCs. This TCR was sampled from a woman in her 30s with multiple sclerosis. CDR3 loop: CSAKSAIGNSPLHF. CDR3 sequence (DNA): TGCAGTGCCAAGTCGGCGATAGGGAATTCACCCCTCCACTTT.